One T cell receptor (beta chain) is described in this entry. What it binds is not known. The entirety of the isolated RNA underwent reverse transcription, so expressed TCRB transcripts were sequenced. The method was immunoSEQ multiplex PCR; TCRdb's version includes in-frame clones alone and lacks a portion of them. The sample shows over 40,000 clones, roughly 70% of them seen only once. Each of the sorted populations had a purity greater than 95%. This sample is drawn from a study of beta chain features in type 1 diabetes. Study-wide points: In all four CD4+ subsets, TCRB CDR3 length was significantly, moderately reduced in type 1 diabetes.

This CDR3 spans 15 amino acids. The V gene end was trimmed by 1 base and the J gene end by 4 bases; junction bases not matched to a gene: 6. CDR1 is KGHSH, CDR2 LQKENI, per germline. The receptor comes from a man aged 25-40 years with type 1 diabetes. Some clones in this sample may be carry-over from other donors' samples. The sequencing sample was made of Tregs from blood. The rearrangement uses TRBV18 and TRBJ2-7; 8 positions match TRBD1. CDR3 sequence (DNA): TGTGCCAGCTCACCACTCGGGACAGGACCTTACGAGCAGTACTTC. Its translation is CASSPLGTGPYEQYF.